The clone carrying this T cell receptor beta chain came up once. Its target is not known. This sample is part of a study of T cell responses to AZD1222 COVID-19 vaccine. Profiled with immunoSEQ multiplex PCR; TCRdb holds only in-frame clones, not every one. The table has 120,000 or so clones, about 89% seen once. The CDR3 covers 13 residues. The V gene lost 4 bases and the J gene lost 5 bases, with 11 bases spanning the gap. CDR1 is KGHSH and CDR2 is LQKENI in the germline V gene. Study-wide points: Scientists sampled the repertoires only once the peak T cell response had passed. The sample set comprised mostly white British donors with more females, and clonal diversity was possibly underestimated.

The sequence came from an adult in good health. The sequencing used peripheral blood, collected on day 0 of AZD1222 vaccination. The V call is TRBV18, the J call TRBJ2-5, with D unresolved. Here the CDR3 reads CASSLGPEETQYF. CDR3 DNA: TGTGCCAGCTCACTGGGCCCTGAGGAGACCCAGTACTTC.